This entry lists 23 T cell receptor beta chains sequenced from one sample in a study of T cell repertoires in cytomegalovirus infection. These TCRs' antigens remain unknown. TCRdb fed the reads into MiXCR, producing one record per CDR3 protein. The table includes around 110,000 distinct CDR3 sequences, around 10% detected once. Sequenced input: PBMCs, sequenced either directly or after in vitro stimulation (not recorded which). The receptors derive from a human donor in good health (CMV status not recorded). Some clones in this sample may be carry-over from other donors' samples.

Many counts were recorded for this clonotype. The chain combines TRBV6-1 with TRBJ1-1; 7 nucleotides match TRBD1. The CDR3 loop spans 15 amino acids. V gave up 4 bases and J gave up 4 bases; unmatched junction bases: 9. Germline V CDR1 and CDR2: MNHNS, SASEGT. CDR3 in amino acids: CASSVIQGSGTEAFF. CDR3 DNA: TGTGCCAGCAGTGTTATACAGGGGAGCGGCACTGAAGCTTTCTTT.

The CDR3 coding sequence is TGCGCCAGCAGATCGGACGGGTCCCGTAGCGGGAGCTCCTACAATGAGCAGTTCTTC. Encoded protein: CASRSDGSRSGSSYNEQFF. The rearrangement joins TRBV5-1 to TRBJ2-1, with TRBD2 matching 9 bases. Germline CDR1 SGHRS, CDR2 YFSETQ. Losses at the gene ends were 5 bases for V and 0 bases for J; bases not matched to a gene: 15. The CDR3 runs to 19 residues.

This clonotype was recorded at least ten times. The CDR3 DNA reads TGTGCCAGCAGCAGCGGGAGGGTAACAGATACGCAGTATTTT. Protein: CASSSGRVTDTQYF. V is TRBV6-1 and J is TRBJ2-3, with 10 positions matching TRBD2. CDR1 and CDR2 from the germline V gene are MNHNS and SASEGT. Unmatched junction bases numbered 3, after V lost 6 bases and J lost 3 bases. This CDR3 region has 14 residues.

This clonotype was counted only a few times. V usage is TRBV12-3 or TRBV12-4 and J usage is TRBJ1-3; maybe TRBD1 (5 bases). CDR3 size: 15 residues. Trimming took off 1 base at V and 4 bases at J, with 11 bases between the two ends. The CDR3 loop reads CASSLGGMSGNTIYF. In DNA, the CDR3 is TGTGCCAGCAGTTTAGGGGGGATGTCAGGAAACACCATATATTTT.

This clonotype occurred many times. In DNA, the CDR3 is TGCGCCAGCAGCCAAGCGGGAGGACTCTCAAGGGTGAACACTGAAGCTTTCTTT. It codes for CASSQAGGLSRVNTEAFF. This chain joins TRBV4-1 and TRBJ1-1; no clear D gene. The germline V gene has CDR1 MGHRA and CDR2 YSYEKL. Trimming shortened V by 1 base and J by 0 bases, and 18 bases separated the two germline ends. The CDR3 sequence is 18 residues long.

This clonotype was found many times. V gene TRBV6-2 or TRBV6-3 combines with J gene TRBJ1-2; TRBD1 is a possible D gene (6 bases). CDR3 length equals 12 residues. Germline V CDR1 and CDR2: MNHEY, SVGEGT. The V gene lost 5 bases and the J gene lost 6 bases, with 10 bases spanning the gap. This CDR3 is CASSRGQNGYTF. Here the CDR3 DNA reads TGTGCCAGCAGTAGAGGACAGAATGGCTACACCTTC.

The chain links TRBV6-2 or TRBV6-3 to TRBJ2-1; 13 nucleotides align to TRBD2. The CDR3 runs to 15 residues. CDR1 and CDR2 (germline): MNHEY, SVGEGT. V lost 5 bases and J lost 5; bases outside the gene matches: 3. The DNA of the CDR3 is TGTGCCAGCAGTGACGGGACTAGCGGGAACAATGAGCAGTTCTTC. It translates to CASSDGTSGNNEQFF.

This clonotype was counted many times. The chain uses TRBV7-2 and TRBJ2-3; 11 bases agree with TRBD2. The V and J ends lost 5 bases and 11 bases, in that order; junction bases with no gene match: 6. This CDR3 spans 13 amino acids. Germline CDR1 and CDR2: SGHTA and FQGNSA. The CDR3 loop reads CASSPTLAGGQYF. The CDR3 region has the DNA TGTGCCAGCAGCCCCACCCTAGCGGGAGGGCAGTATTTT.

This clonotype was seen at least ten times. DNA of the CDR3: TGTGCCAGCAGCCAAACCGGGCCTTCTTACGAGCAGTACTTC. Residues: CASSQTGPSYEQYF. V and J are TRBV5-6 and TRBJ2-7, with unresolved D. CDR1 and CDR2 (germline): SGHDT, YYEEEE. Trimming pared 4 bases from V and 4 bases from J, leaving 15 bases between. This CDR3 has 14 residues.

The rearrangement uses TRBV19 and TRBJ2-6, with 10 bases lining up with TRBD2. V trimming: 3 bases; J trimming: 0 bases; junction bases outside the gene matches: 5. From germline, CDR1 is LNHDA and CDR2 SQIVND (reference sequence). CDR3 length: 18 amino acids. The CDR3 loop is CASSMFSSGSSGANVLTF. CDR3 coding DNA: TGTGCCAGTAGTATGTTCTCTAGCGGGAGCTCTGGGGCCAACGTCCTGACTTTC.

This clonotype was seen a handful of times. CDR3 nucleotide sequence: TGTGCCAAAGAACAGGGGGCCCTCTCTGGGGCCAACGTCCTGACTTTC. Translation gives CAKEQGALSGANVLTF. The chain joins TRBV30 to TRBJ2-6, with 9 bases matching TRBD1. V lost 8 bases to trimming and J lost 0 bases; unmatched junction nucleotides: 8. This CDR3 region has 16 residues. CDR1 is GTSNPN, CDR2 SVGIG, per germline (reference sequence).

This clonotype was seen only a few times. The chain carries TRBV5-1 and TRBJ2-7; D gene uncertain. Germline CDR1 reads SGHRS; CDR2 reads YFSETQ. V lost 8 bases, J lost 2 bases, and 20 bases lay in between. The length of the CDR3 is 15 residues. The CDR3 sequence is CARDPFGLPAYEQYV. DNA of the CDR3: TGCGCCAGAGACCCGTTCGGGCTCCCCGCCTACGAGCAGTACGTC.

This clonotype was detected a few times. The V call is TRBV12-3 or TRBV12-4, the J call TRBJ2-7; D is perhaps TRBD2 (5 bases). The CDR3 has 13 amino acids. The ends were cut back, 1 base at V and 6 bases at J, with 10 bases in the middle. CDR3 nucleotides: TGTGCCAGCAGTTTAGGGCTAGCCCTCGAGCAGTACGTC. This translates into CASSLGLALEQYV.

The sample holds many counts of this clonotype. The J gene is TRBJ1-1, the V gene TRBV6-5; D not certain. There are 14 residues in the CDR3. Germline V gene data show CDR1 as MNHEY and CDR2 as SVGAGI. Deletions cut 3 bases from V and 3 bases from J, with 11 bases between. Here the CDR3 DNA reads TGTGCCAGCAGTTATGGCGGTAGAGACACTGAAGCTTTCTTT. Encoded protein: CASSYGGRDTEAFF.

This clonotype was counted between two and nine times. The chain uses TRBV12-3 or TRBV12-4 and TRBJ2-1, with 9 positions matching TRBD1. After removal of 3 bases from V and 6 bases from J, the junction contained 9 bases not matched to a gene. CDR3 length: 16 amino acids. The CDR3 coding sequence is TGTGCCAGCAGTTTCGTCCTATCGGACAGGGGCAATGAGCAGTTCTTC. Translating gives CASSFVLSDRGNEQFF.

This clonotype was counted many times. V usage is TRBV27 and J usage is TRBJ1-6; the match to TRBD1 covers 7 bases. The CDR3 loop spans 16 amino acids. In germline, CDR1 is MNHEY, CDR2 SMNVEV (reference sequence). V lost 5 bases, J lost 9 bases, and 13 bases stayed unmatched. Here the CDR3 reads CASSQPRGGGLSPLHF. The DNA of the CDR3 is TGTGCCAGCAGTCAACCGAGGGGAGGGGGCCTTTCACCCCTCCACTTT.

There are a few counts of this clonotype. The chain is built from TRBV5-6 and TRBJ2-3; possible D gene TRBD1, 7 bases. CDR1 and CDR2 (germline): SGHDT, YYEEEE. The CDR3 has 14 residues. Between the trimmed V and J ends, which lost 4 bases and 2 bases, there was a span of 11 bases. The CDR3 loop is CASSRGTATDTQYF. In DNA, the CDR3 is TGTGCCAGCAGCCGCGGGACAGCCACAGATACGCAGTATTTT.

This clonotype was seen at least ten times. DNA of the CDR3: TGTGCCAGCTCACCGGACCGGACGCCTGGTGAAAAACTGTTTTTT. This gives the protein CASSPDRTPGEKLFF. This chain joins TRBV18 and TRBJ1-4, with D unresolved. Germline loops: CDR1 KGHSH, CDR2 LQKENI. Trimming removed 3 bases from V and 7 bases from J, with 15 bases in between. CDR3 size: 15 residues.

This clonotype was recorded a few times. The V call is TRBV19, the J call TRBJ2-6, with TRBD1 as a possible D gene (6 bases). The CDR3 covers 17 residues. Per germline, CDR1 LNHDA and CDR2 SQIVND (reference sequence). Between the trimmed V and J ends, which lost 2 bases and 4 bases, there was a span of 15 bases. Written as DNA, the CDR3 is TGTGCCAGTAGTATACGATCCCAGGGGACCGGGGCCAACGTCCTGACTTTC. It translates to CASSIRSQGTGANVLTF.

The sample holds many counts of this clonotype. The chain links TRBV7-2 to TRBJ1-2; no firm D call. This CDR3 is 12 amino acids long. Trimming left V 1 base short and J 14 bases short, with 14 bases between. Germline V gene lookup returns CDR1 SGHTA and CDR2 FQGNSA. The CDR3 sequence is CASSLGPNPSTF. For the CDR3, the DNA is TGTGCCAGCAGCTTAGGTCCGAACCCCTCAACCTTC.

This clonotype was detected ten times or more. The chain uses TRBV7-3 and TRBJ2-7; D is perhaps TRBD2 (6 bases). Trimming removed 2 bases at V and 7 bases at J, with 15 bases between. CDR3 size: 14 residues. CDR1 SGHTA and CDR2 FQGTGA come from the germline V gene. The CDR3 nucleotides are TGTGCCAGCAGCTTACAAAGACTAGATAAGGAGCAGTACTTC. It codes for CASSLQRLDKEQYF.

In its sample, this clonotype was seen a few times. The rearrangement joins TRBV7-9 to TRBJ2-1, with no clear D. The CDR3 runs to 12 residues. Germline V gene lookup returns CDR1 SEHNR and CDR2 FQNEAQ (reference sequence). Trimming removed 4 bases at V and 8 bases at J, with 9 bases between. The CDR3 region has the DNA TGTGCCAGCAGCTGGGTGGTGGATGAGCAGTTCTTC. Translation gives CASSWVVDEQFF.

The chain carries TRBV27 and TRBJ1-1; maybe TRBD1 (5 bases). The V and J ends lost 2 bases and 11 bases respectively, with 15 bases between them. The CDR3 loop spans 13 amino acids. Germline V gene data show CDR1 as MNHEY and CDR2 as SMNVEV (reference sequence). CDR3 nucleotide sequence: TGTGCCAGCAGTTTAGTCGCCCTGGGGGGGGCTTTCTTT. This codes for CASSLVALGGAFF.